This TCR beta chain was recovered during a study of T cells after somatic rescue of genetic block. Produced via immunoSEQ multiplex PCR; TCRdb's table is partial and in-frame only. The table shows about 63,000 clones, with roughly 94% occurring only once. Sequenced sample: peripheral blood mononuclear cells (PBMCs). The origin of this receptor is a man aged 40-55 years.

The CDR3 reads CASSGDFYGYTF. CDR3 coding DNA: TGTGCCAGCAGTGGAGACTTCTATGGCTACACCTTC. The gene calls are TRBV5-8 and TRBJ1-2; D call uncertain. V was pared by 5 bases and J by 4 bases, with 9 bases between. This CDR3 has 12 amino acids. CDR1 SGHTS and CDR2 YDEGEE come from the germline V gene. Variable domain in full (rest from reference TRBV5-8 and TRBJ1-2): EAGVTQSPTHLIKTRGQQATLRCSPISGHTSVYWYQQALGLGLQFLLWYDEGEERNRGNFPPRFSGRQFPNYSSELNVNALELEDSALYLCASSGDFYGYTFGSGTRLTVV.